The T cell receptor beta chain under discussion was sequenced for a study of technical replicates of blood from a few donors. Germline loops: CDR1 SNHLY, CDR2 FYNNEI. The CDR3 has 17 residues. Trimming took 6 bases from V and 3 from J, leaving 24 bases between them. This table comes from immunoSEQ multiplex PCR, and its TCRdb copy is limited to in-frame clones, with some not included. The repertoire holds around 50,000 clones, with about 93% as singletons. This TCR derives from a human donor in good health. Some clones in this sample may be carry-over from other donors' samples. Sequenced input: PBMCs. The chain couples TRBV2 to TRBJ2-7, with D perhaps matching TRBD2 (6 bases). CDR3 DNA: TGTGCCAGCAGATTGGAGGGTCTAGCGTCGTTCAACTACGAGCAGTACTTC. Protein product: CASRLEGLASFNYEQYF.